Shown below are 18 T cell receptor beta chains from a single sample sequenced in a study of radiotherapy plus CTLA-4 blockade in lung cancer. The method was immunoSEQ multiplex PCR; TCRdb's version includes in-frame clones alone and lacks a portion of them. This sample has about 51,000 clones, with around 79% found just once. Source: peripheral blood, taken from a patient treated with radiotherapy plus ipilimumab. The receptors were sampled from a human donor with non-small cell lung cancer who had a complete response to radiotherapy plus ipilimumab.

V usage is TRBV11-3 and J usage is TRBJ2-7, with 8 bases lining up with TRBD2. After removal of 1 base from V and 0 bases from J, the junction contained 5 bases not matched to a gene. The CDR3 is made up of 16 amino acids. Germline V gene data show CDR1 as SGHNT and CDR2 as YENEEA. This CDR3 is CASSLGRGVSSYEQYV. The CDR3 DNA reads TGTGCCAGCAGCTTAGGGCGGGGGGTGAGCTCCTACGAGCAGTACGTC.

The chain links TRBV5-4 to TRBJ2-1; the D gene is possibly TRBD2 (6 bases). CDR1 is SGHNT and CDR2 is YYREEE in the germline V gene (reference sequence). Trimming stripped 0 bases from V and 0 bases from J, with 10 bases between. This CDR3 region has 16 residues. DNA for the CDR3: TGTGCCAGCAGCTTGGGAGCGGGCAACTCCTACAATGAGCAGTTCTTC. Residues: CASSLGAGNSYNEQFF.

Only a few counts were recorded for this clone. The chain combines TRBV5-1 with TRBJ2-5; no clear D. The germline V gene has CDR1 SGHRS and CDR2 YFSETQ. CDR3 size: 14 residues. Trimming shortened V by 4 bases and J by 5 bases, and 15 bases separated the two germline ends. The CDR3 nucleotides read TGCGCCAGCAGCCGACTTGGGTCCGGCGAGACCCAGTACTTC. Translated, it gives CASSRLGSGETQYF.

The V gene is TRBV15, the J gene TRBJ1-5, with D hard to call. V lost 0 bases and J lost 7, with 13 bases in between. The germline CDR1 and CDR2 sequences are LNHNV and YYDKDF (reference sequence). This CDR3 contains 15 residues. CDR3 bases: TGTGCCACCAGCAGAGATCGAGGTCTCTCGCAGCCCCAGCATTTT. This codes for CATSRDRGLSQPQHF.

This clone is deemed medium-sized. The rearrangement uses TRBV7-9 and TRBJ2-1, with D possibly being TRBD2 (6 bases). V gave up 5 bases and J gave up 0 bases, with 11 bases separating them. The CDR3 contains 15 residues. Germline V gene data show CDR1 as SEHNR and CDR2 as FQNEAQ (reference sequence). CDR3 loop: CASSPGRYSYNEQFF. As DNA, the CDR3 is TGTGCCAGCAGCCCAGGGAGGTACTCCTACAATGAGCAGTTCTTC.

V and J are TRBV7-6 and TRBJ1-2; 9 bases fit TRBD1. J gave up 9 bases and V 4 bases, and 9 bases lay outside the gene matches. The CDR3 loop spans 14 amino acids. Germline V gives CDR1 SGHVS, CDR2 FNYEAQ. CDR3 sequence (DNA): TGTGCCAGCAGCTCCTTACAGGGGGCAAAGCGCTACACCTTC. Amino acids: CASSSLQGAKRYTF.

The rearrangement uses TRBV25-1 and TRBJ2-7, with TRBD1 matching 7 bases. The CDR3 has 13 amino acids. V lost 8 bases to trimming and J lost 0 bases; unmatched junction nucleotides: 4. CDR1 is MGHDK, CDR2 SYGVNS, per germline. The CDR3 loop is CASPGTVSYEQYF. The CDR3 nucleotides are TGTGCCAGCCCGGGGACAGTCTCCTACGAGCAGTACTTC.

V is TRBV11-2 and J is TRBJ1-1; 7 nucleotides agree with TRBD1. Germline V lookup: CDR1 SGHAT, CDR2 FQNNGV. This CDR3 has 15 amino acids. Trimming took 5 bases from V and 5 from J; bases not matched to a gene: 11. DNA for the CDR3: TGTGCCAGCAGCCTCCTCCTGAGGGGGCGAACTGAAGCTTTCTTT. Protein sequence: CASSLLLRGRTEAFF.

This clone was recorded a few times. The CDR3 spells CASSQRGGRSNSPLHF. As DNA, the CDR3 is TGCGCCAGCAGTCAAAGGGGAGGGCGGTCTAATTCACCCCTCCACTTT. The chain carries TRBV23-1 and TRBJ1-6; tentatively, D is TRBD1 (5 bases). TRBV23-1 is an ORF, with its function uncertain. V was cut by 2 bases and J by 6 bases, with 14 bases left in between. The CDR3 consists of 16 residues.

The chain recombines TRBV5-1 with TRBJ1-1; 10 bases agree with TRBD1. Trimming took 4 bases from V and 4 from J; bases not matched to a gene: 4. The germline gives CDR1 SGHRS, CDR2 YFSETQ. The CDR3 contains 14 residues. CDR3 in amino acids: CASSTDRGVTEAFF. In nucleotides, the CDR3 is TGCGCCAGCAGCACGGACAGGGGGGTCACTGAAGCTTTCTTT. Supplemented by reference TRBV5-1 and TRBJ1-1, the full variable domain reads KAGVTQTPRYLIKTRGQQVTLSCSPISGHRSVSWYQQTPGQGLQFLFEYFSETQRNKGNFPGRFSGRQFSNSRSEMNVSTLELGDSALYLCASSTDRGVTEAFFGQGTRLTVV.

The chain is built from TRBV4-1 and TRBJ1-3; D is uncertain. Trimming removed 1 base from V and 6 bases from J, with 7 bases in between. Germline V gene sequence: CDR1 MGHRA, CDR2 YSYEKL. This CDR3 contains 13 residues. The chain's CDR3 is CASSQGRVNTIYF. Written as DNA, the CDR3 is TGCGCCAGCAGCCAAGGCCGAGTAAACACCATATATTTT.

CDR3 nucleotide sequence: TGCGCCAGCAGGGCTCTAGCGCAAGAGCAGTTCTTC. It yields the protein CASRALAQEQFF. The V and J genes are TRBV10-2 and TRBJ2-1; weak D call: TRBD2 (6 bases). The germline V and J ends were trimmed by 6 bases and 10 bases, with 13 bases remaining between them. The germline V gene encodes CDR1 WSHSY and CDR2 SAAADI. The CDR3 contains 12 residues.

This chain uses TRBV25-1 with TRBJ1-1; D is unclear. The CDR3 covers 14 residues. Germline V gene data show CDR1 as MGHDK and CDR2 as SYGVNS. Trimming removed 7 bases at V and 0 bases at J, with 12 bases between. For the CDR3, the DNA is TGTGCCAGCACCGGGGAATGGATGAACACTGAAGCTTTCTTT. Amino acid sequence: CASTGEWMNTEAFF.

The chain couples TRBV28 to TRBJ1-3, with D perhaps matching TRBD1 (5 bases). The CDR3 contains 15 residues. V lost 5 bases, J lost 0 bases, and 11 bases lay in between. Per the germline V gene, CDR1 is MDHEN and CDR2 is SYDVKM. CDR3 sequence (DNA): TGTGCCAGCAGTCGGGGGATTAGCTCTGGAAACACCATATATTTT. Residues: CASSRGISSGNTIYF.

The rearrangement joins TRBV4-3 to TRBJ2-1; possible D gene TRBD1, 6 bases. The CDR3 runs 14 residues. Trimming took off 1 base at V and 9 bases at J, with 13 bases between the two ends. The germline CDR1 and CDR2 sequences are LGHNA and YSLEER. The CDR3 protein is CASSQVGQTTEQFF. In DNA form, the CDR3 reads TGCGCCAGCAGCCAAGTAGGACAGACCACTGAGCAGTTCTTC.

The V call is TRBV28, the J call TRBJ2-7, with 9 bases matching TRBD2. In germline, CDR1 is MDHEN, CDR2 SYDVKM. V was pared by 4 bases and J by 1 base, with 5 bases of the junction left unmatched. The CDR3 has 15 residues. The CDR3 is CASSSRAGGSYEQYF. CDR3 in DNA: TGTGCCAGCAGTTCACGAGCGGGGGGATCCTACGAGCAGTACTTC.

The chain uses TRBV6-1 and TRBJ1-2, with TRBD1 identical over 11 bases. Germline CDR1 reads MNHNS; CDR2 reads SASEGT. With 6 bases clipped from V and 3 bases from J, the junction kept 3 bases outside the gene matches. The CDR3 is 14 amino acids. CDR3 in DNA: TGTGCCAGCAGGGGGGACAGGGGGGACTATGGCTACACCTTC. This encodes CASRGDRGDYGYTF.

The chain recombines TRBV7-2 with TRBJ2-5; tentatively, D is TRBD1 (6 bases). The CDR3 runs 13 residues. Germline lookup yields CDR1 SGHTA and CDR2 FQGNSA. With 1 base removed from V and 5 bases from J, the gap between germline ends came to 8 bases. The DNA of the CDR3 is TGTGCCAGCAGCTTAGGGGACATCGAGACCCAGTACTTC. This translates into CASSLGDIETQYF.